The 5 T cell receptor beta chains below come from one sample, sequenced in a study of OX40 agonist ivuxolimab in advanced cancers. Method: immunoSEQ multiplex PCR; TCRdb's copy keeps in-frame clones and lacks some. The profile shows about 79,000 clones, over 75% of them singletons. The specimen was CD4+ or CD8+ T cells sorted from blood, collected in a trial of the OX40 agonist ivuxolimab. The receptors shown here come from an adult with an advanced solid tumor such as melanoma, head and neck, liver or kidney cancer.

The V and J genes are TRBV4-2 and TRBJ2-1, with 10 bases that match TRBD1. Germline lookup yields CDR1 LGHNA and CDR2 YNFKEQ. V lost 5 bases to trimming and J lost 4 bases; unmatched junction nucleotides: 8. CDR3 length: 16 amino acids. CDR3 loop: CASSYSGTGDYNEQFF. The CDR3 DNA is TGTGCCAGCAGCTACTCCGGGACAGGGGATTACAATGAGCAGTTCTTC.

The gene calls are TRBV6-1 and TRBJ1-6, with TRBD1 identical over 7 bases. Losses at the gene ends were 2 bases for V and 8 bases for J; bases not matched to a gene: 6. The V gene's germline CDR1 is MNHNS and CDR2 SASEGT. The CDR3 is 15 amino acids. The CDR3 nucleotides are TGTGCCAGCAGTGAATATAGGGGGCGGGATTCACCCCTCCACTTT. Its translation: CASSEYRGRDSPLHF.

In this sample, this clone turned up once. This chain links TRBV7-9 with TRBJ1-5, with 7 nucleotides matching TRBD1. The CDR3 is 12 amino acids. Germline CDR1 and CDR2: SEHNR and FQNEAQ (reference sequence). Trimming at V came to 9 bases and at J to 8 bases, leaving 7 bases not matched to a gene. CDR3: CARTGDSKPQHF. The CDR3 DNA is TGTGCCAGAACAGGGGACTCCAAGCCCCAGCATTTT.

This clone was picked up one time. The CDR3 DNA is TGTGCCTGGAGTCCTCCGAGCGGGAGGGCGCTCCGTGAGCAGTTCTTC. Encoded protein: CAWSPPSGRALREQFF. The chain couples TRBV30 to TRBJ2-1; 10 bases map to TRBD2. This CDR3 has 16 residues. Germline V gene lookup returns CDR1 GTSNPN and CDR2 SVGIG (reference sequence). The J segment lost 9 bases and the V segment lost 2 bases, leaving 13 bases of the junction unmatched.

The chain combines TRBV7-2 with TRBJ2-2, with a possible D match to TRBD1 (5 bases). The CDR3 contains 16 residues. CDR1 is SGHTA and CDR2 is FQGNSA in the germline V gene. Trimming left V 1 base short and J 2 bases short, with 11 bases between. CDR3 residues: CASSLVVGDNTGELFF. CDR3 coding DNA: TGTGCCAGCAGCTTAGTTGTAGGGGATAACACCGGGGAGCTGTTTTTT.